The 12 T cell receptor beta chains listed next were all sequenced from one sample in a study of CD4 T cells in relation to SARS-CoV-2 and coronaviruses. Libraries were prepared by immunoSEQ multiplex PCR; TCRdb keeps only in-frame clonotypes and omits some of them. Here the sample spans roughly 71,000 clones, about 87% being singletons. The unexposed donors gave CD4+ T cells in about 2010-2019, prior to COVID-19. Sequenced sample: memory CD4+ T cells from PBMCs. All receptors come from a human donor in good health.

J is TRBJ2-1 and V is TRBV3-1 (or the pseudogene TRBV3-2), with a tentative D call TRBD2 (6 bases). The CDR3 loop spans 14 amino acids. The V and J ends lost 3 bases and 12 bases respectively, with 18 bases between them. The germline gives CDR1 LGHDT, CDR2 YNNKEL (reference sequence). CDR3 loop: CASSHRERGGGQFF. CDR3 DNA: TGTGCCAGCAGCCACAGGGAGAGGGGAGGCGGGCAGTTCTTC.

This clone is a singleton in its sample. DNA of the CDR3: TGTGCCAGCTCACCACGTTCAGACTATGGCTACACCTTC. This translates into CASSPRSDYGYTF. The chain employs TRBV18 and TRBJ1-2; no clear D gene. The CDR3 length is 13 residues. Germline CDR1 reads KGHSH; CDR2 reads LQKENI. Deletions cut 1 base from V and 3 bases from J, with 6 bases between.

The V call is TRBV29-1, the J call TRBJ2-7; 7 nucleotides align to TRBD2. This CDR3 region has 13 residues. Germline V gene lookup returns CDR1 SQVTM and CDR2 ANQGSEA. With V trimmed by 4 bases and J by 3 bases, 6 bases remained unmatched. This chain's CDR3 is CSVGTGRVYEQYF. In nucleotides, the CDR3 is TGCAGCGTTGGAACGGGGAGGGTCTACGAGCAGTACTTC.

V is TRBV6-6 and J is TRBJ2-7; 10 bases match TRBD1. With 2 bases clipped from V and 3 bases from J, the junction kept 7 bases outside the gene matches. Germline loops: CDR1 MNHNY, CDR2 SVGAGI (reference sequence). This CDR3 spans 16 amino acids. The CDR3 sequence is CASSYGVWTGGYEQYF. CDR3 DNA sequence: TGTGCCAGCAGTTACGGGGTTTGGACAGGGGGCTACGAGCAGTACTTC.

The chain employs TRBV19 and TRBJ2-5, with 10 bases fitting TRBD2. Germline V lookup: CDR1 LNHDA, CDR2 SQIVND (reference sequence). V was clipped by 9 bases and J by 7 bases; unmatched bases: 11. This CDR3 contains 14 residues. The CDR3 loop reads CASATSGPLRTQYF. The DNA of the CDR3 is TGTGCCAGCGCGACTAGCGGGCCCCTCCGGACCCAGTACTTC.

DNA of the CDR3: TGCGCCAGCAGCCCGGGACAGGGAACCGAGCAGTACTTC. Translated: CASSPGQGTEQYF. This rearrangement joins TRBV5-1 to TRBJ2-7; 9 bases line up with TRBD1. The germline V gene encodes CDR1 SGHRS and CDR2 YFSETQ. The ends lost 4 bases at V and 6 bases at J; junction bases unmatched: 5. The CDR3 sequence is 13 residues long.

The rearrangement uses TRBV7-3 and TRBJ2-6; D remains ambiguous. V lost 5 bases and J lost 2, with 7 bases in between. CDR3 length: 14 amino acids. The germline V gene encodes CDR1 SGHTA and CDR2 FQGTGA. This CDR3 reads CASSHTPGANVLTF. The CDR3 DNA reads TGTGCCAGCAGCCACACTCCTGGGGCCAACGTCCTGACTTTC.

The rearrangement joins TRBV28 to TRBJ2-2, with TRBD1 identical over 7 bases. The V segment lost 6 bases and the J segment 4 bases; nucleotides outside the gene matches: 17. The germline gives CDR1 MDHEN, CDR2 SYDVKM. There are 18 residues in the CDR3. The CDR3 loop is CASSMTILGGWSTGELFF. The CDR3 nucleotides read TGTGCCAGCAGCATGACCATCCTAGGGGGCTGGAGCACCGGGGAGCTGTTTTTT.

The V call is TRBV7-3, the J call TRBJ2-6, with 8 bases identical to TRBD1. Germline assignment: CDR1 SGHTA and CDR2 FQGTGA. Trimming removed 2 bases from V and 1 base from J; junction bases left unmatched: 1. CDR3 length: 16 amino acids. The CDR3 nucleotides read TGTGCCAGCAGCTTACGGACAGGGTCTGGGGCCAACGTCCTGACTTTC. It is translated as CASSLRTGSGANVLTF.

The chain employs TRBV28 and TRBJ1-4; 8 bases fit TRBD1. This CDR3 spans 14 amino acids. J lost 7 bases, V lost 8 bases, and 9 bases had no gene match. CDR1 is MDHEN and CDR2 is SYDVKM in the germline V gene. The CDR3 DNA is TGTGCCAGCCGCTTAGGACAGGGTAGTGAAAAACTGTTTTTT. Amino acids: CASRLGQGSEKLFF.

In this sample, this clone turned up once. The chain employs TRBV7-2 and TRBJ2-5; D perhaps matches TRBD1 (5 bases). From germline, CDR1 is SGHTA and CDR2 FQGNSA. This CDR3 contains 14 residues. Between the trimmed V and J ends, which lost 4 bases and 2 bases, there was a span of 11 bases. DNA for the CDR3: TGTGCCAGCAGCTCCCTGGACATACAAGAGACCCAGTACTTC. Its translation: CASSSLDIQETQYF.

With respect to this clone: This same CDR3 is encoded by further DNA sequences in the sample. The CDR3 reads CASSIDGGNQPQHF. The CDR3 coding sequence is TGTGCCAGTAGTATAGATGGGGGCAATCAGCCCCAGCATTTT. The V call is TRBV19, the J call TRBJ1-5; D is ambiguous. The CDR3 consists of 14 residues. Trimming took 0 bases from V and 2 from J, leaving 5 bases between them. Germline V gives CDR1 LNHDA, CDR2 SQIVND (reference sequence).